These 26 T cell receptor beta chains share one sample of origin, sequenced in a study of shared clonotypes between healthy human individuals (TCRdb year 2020). Libraries were made using the immunoSEQ multiplex PCR assay. Held by TCRdb, this immuneACCESS table contains in-frame sequences only and omits some clones. Under half of the omission traces to an unresolved V gene where checked; the cause of the rest is unknown. Within this sample are 1.5 million to 2.5 million clones, with roughly 94% of them counted one time only. 1.2% of the sample is held by the ten biggest clonotypes. For the CD8 naive samples, CD45RO-negative cells were positively selected for CCR7, yielding a CD45RA+CCR7+ population from which TemRA cells were excluded. What was sequenced was naive CD8+ T cells sorted from blood. Read against the paper, the sample's cell subset or site label means: CD45RA+CCR7+. The source is a man between 18 and 35 years old in good health.

The chain joins TRBV27 to TRBJ2-1; 11 nucleotides align to TRBD2. V dropped 2 bases and J dropped 5; count of bases not matched to a gene: 2. This CDR3 is 15 amino acids long. Per the germline V gene, CDR1 is MNHEY and CDR2 is SMNVEV (reference sequence). CDR3 region: CASSLTSGSHNEQFF. As DNA, the CDR3 is TGTGCCAGCAGTTTAACTAGCGGGAGCCACAATGAGCAGTTCTTC.

This chain links TRBV27 with TRBJ1-3; the match to TRBD1 covers 8 bases. With 2 bases clipped from V and 3 bases from J, the junction kept 3 bases outside the gene matches. Looked up from germline, CDR1 is MNHEY and CDR2 is SMNVEV (reference sequence). This CDR3 region has 15 residues. CDR3 sequence (DNA): TGTGCCAGCAGTTTAGACAGGGGAAATGGAAACACCATATATTTT. It is translated as CASSLDRGNGNTIYF.

This clone has just one count. V gene TRBV14 combines with J gene TRBJ2-7; either TRBD1 or TRBD2 may supply D (6 bases each). CDR3 length: 15 residues. The germline V gene has CDR1 SGHDN and CDR2 FVKESK. V gave up 4 bases and J gave up 6 bases, with 19 bases separating them. CDR3 region: CASSPARGEGVEQYF. The CDR3 nucleotides read TGTGCCAGCAGCCCCGCGAGGGGGGAAGGTGTCGAGCAGTACTTC.

As concerns this clone: This sample also contains other DNA sequences that code for the same CDR3. The CDR3 region is CASSLPSSYEQYF. In nucleotides, the CDR3 is TGTGCCAGCAGCCTGCCAAGCTCCTACGAGCAGTACTTC. The gene calls are TRBV7-9 and TRBJ2-7, with no clear D. The V and J ends lost 5 bases and 0 bases respectively, with 8 bases between them. Germline V lookup: CDR1 SEHNR, CDR2 FQNEAQ (reference sequence). The CDR3 has 13 residues.

For this clone: This same CDR3 is encoded by further DNA sequences in the sample. This chain links TRBV27 with TRBJ1-3; D gene uncertain. The CDR3 loop spans 15 amino acids. Germline CDR1 is MNHEY and CDR2 is SMNVEV (reference sequence). Trimming removed 6 bases at V and 0 bases at J, with 12 bases between. The CDR3 DNA follows: TGTGCCAGCAGCTTAGACGGGGACTCTGGAAACACCATATATTTT. Translated, it gives CASSLDGDSGNTIYF.

This sequence joins TRBV7-9 and TRBJ2-5; the D is unclear. Trimming cost V 1 base and J 5 bases, with 14 bases left between them. The CDR3 extends over 15 amino acids. The germline V gene has CDR1 SEHNR and CDR2 FQNEAQ (reference sequence). The CDR3 nucleotides read TGTGCCAGCAGCTTAGACACGGGCCCTAGGGAGACCCAGTACTTC. This codes for CASSLDTGPRETQYF. Supplemented by reference TRBV7-9 and TRBJ2-5, the full variable domain reads DTGVSQNPRHKITKRGQNVTFRCDPISEHNRLYWYRQTLGQGPEFLTYFQNEAQLEKSRLLSDRFSAERPKGSFSTLEIQRTEQGDSAMYLCASSLDTGPRETQYFGPGTRLLVL.

The chain recombines TRBV15 with TRBJ2-7; 9 bases are shared with TRBD1. The CDR3 has 15 amino acids. V lost 5 bases, J lost 0 bases, and 5 bases stayed unmatched. Germline-derived CDR1 and CDR2 are LNHNV and YYDKDF (reference sequence). The CDR3 region is CATSLDRGTSYEQYF. For the CDR3, the DNA is TGTGCCACCAGCTTGGACAGGGGCACCTCCTACGAGCAGTACTTC. Full variable domain (rest looked up from reference TRBV15 and TRBJ2-7): DAMVIQNPRYQVTQFGKPVTLSCSQTLNHNVMYWYQQKSSQAPKLLFHYYDKDFNNEADTPDNFQSRRPNTSFCFLDIRSPGLGDTAMYLCATSLDRGTSYEQYFGPGTRLTVT.

The V call is TRBV5-1, the J call TRBJ2-3; TRBD2 is a possible D gene (6 bases). Germline V gene sequence: CDR1 SGHRS, CDR2 YFSETQ. V lost 2 bases and J lost 6, with 19 bases in between. There are 16 residues in the CDR3. The CDR3 is CASSFSFEQGGDTQYF. CDR3 nucleotides: TGCGCCAGCAGCTTTTCTTTCGAGCAGGGAGGCGATACGCAGTATTTT.

This clone showed up just a few times. The chain links TRBV9 to TRBJ2-5, with 8 bases aligning to TRBD2. This CDR3 is built from 14 residues. The V segment lost 0 bases and the J segment 5 bases; nucleotides outside the gene matches: 3. The germline V gene encodes CDR1 SGDLS and CDR2 YYNGEE. The CDR3 spells CASSVDGRDETQYF. CDR3 nucleotide sequence: TGTGCCAGCAGCGTAGACGGGAGGGACGAGACCCAGTACTTC.

V usage is TRBV29-1 and J usage is TRBJ2-2; 8 bases match TRBD1. The CDR3 totals 15 residues. The germline CDR1 and CDR2 sequences are SQVTM and ANQGSEA. V dropped 1 base and J dropped 3; count of bases not matched to a gene: 4. CDR3 loop: CSVEAGQGHTGELFF. In DNA form, the CDR3 reads TGCAGCGTTGAAGCAGGACAGGGACACACCGGGGAGCTGTTTTTT.

This clone was counted between two and nine times. This chain uses TRBV9 with TRBJ1-1; unclear D gene. Trimming took 3 bases from V and 1 from J, leaving 10 bases between them. CDR3 length: 14 amino acids. Germline CDR1 is SGDLS and CDR2 is YYNGEE. CDR3 region: CASSAMDGNTEAFF. The DNA of the CDR3 is TGTGCCAGCAGCGCAATGGACGGGAACACTGAAGCTTTCTTT.

J is TRBJ2-1 and V is TRBV9; D is uncertain. CDR3 length: 16 amino acids. The germline V and J ends were trimmed by 4 bases and 0 bases, with 14 bases remaining between them. The germline V gene has CDR1 SGDLS and CDR2 YYNGEE. Here the CDR3 reads CASSPFGPSSYNEQFF. CDR3 bases: TGTGCCAGCAGCCCCTTCGGTCCGAGCTCCTACAATGAGCAGTTCTTC.

This chain joins TRBV7-6 and TRBJ2-1; tentatively, D is TRBD1 (6 bases). Per the germline V gene, CDR1 is SGHVS and CDR2 is FNYEAQ. Trimming shortened V by 2 bases and J by 2 bases, and 13 bases separated the two germline ends. CDR3 length: 16 amino acids. For the CDR3, the DNA is TGTGCCAGCAGCTTAATAGTACAGGGACCCTACAATGAGCAGTTCTTC. It encodes CASSLIVQGPYNEQFF.

The chain joins TRBV11-2 to TRBJ2-7; 10 nucleotides match TRBD2. The ends lost 5 bases at V and 3 bases at J; junction bases unmatched: 1. The CDR3 contains 13 residues. Germline V gene sequence: CDR1 SGHAT, CDR2 FQNNGV. Here the CDR3 reads CASSVAGGYEQYF. The CDR3 bases are TGTGCCAGCAGCGTAGCGGGAGGCTACGAGCAGTACTTC. Full variable domain (missing parts from reference TRBV11-2 and TRBJ2-7): EAGVAQSPRYKIIEKRQSVAFWCNPISGHATLYWYQQILGQGPKLLIQFQNNGVVDDSQLPKDRFSAERLKGVDSTLKIQPAKLEDSAVYLCASSVAGGYEQYFGPGTRLTVT.

This clone is a singleton in its sample. The V call is TRBV27, the J call TRBJ2-3, with D perhaps matching TRBD2 (6 bases). The CDR3 length is 11 residues. V gave up 8 bases and J gave up 7 bases, with 10 bases separating them. Germline values: CDR1 MNHEY, CDR2 SMNVEV (reference sequence). The CDR3 region is CASGGVYTQYF. DNA of the CDR3: TGTGCCAGCGGAGGGGTGTATACGCAGTATTTT.

This chain joins TRBV4-1 and TRBJ2-5; D is ambiguous. Germline V gives CDR1 MGHRA, CDR2 YSYEKL. This CDR3 spans 14 amino acids. V was shortened by 1 base and J by 3 bases, with 9 bases between the two germline ends. CDR3 nucleotides: TGCGCCAGCAGCCAAGGTTCCATCAAAGAGACCCAGTACTTC. It is translated as CASSQGSIKETQYF.

The V gene is TRBV7-6, the J gene TRBJ1-1; perhaps TRBD1 as D (5 bases). V lost 4 bases and J 3 bases, leaving 9 bases between the germline ends. CDR1 SGHVS and CDR2 FNYEAQ come from the germline V gene. The CDR3 has 13 residues. The chain's CDR3 is CASSSGTDTEAFF. In nucleotides, the CDR3 is TGTGCCAGCAGCTCGGGGACCGACACTGAAGCTTTCTTT.

As regards this clone: This same CDR3 is encoded by further DNA sequences in the sample. V is TRBV27 and J is TRBJ2-2; no clear D. V gave up 2 bases and J gave up 6 bases, with 7 bases separating them. The CDR3 is made up of 13 amino acids. The germline V gene encodes CDR1 MNHEY and CDR2 SMNVEV (reference sequence). CDR3 protein: CASSLGASGELFF. The DNA for the CDR3 is TGTGCCAGCAGTTTAGGTGCTTCCGGGGAGCTGTTTTTT.

The V gene is TRBV11-3, the J gene TRBJ2-2; the match to TRBD2 covers 10 bases. This CDR3 has 17 residues. Germline CDR1 and CDR2: SGHNT and YENEEA. Trimming took 3 bases from V and 5 from J; bases not matched to a gene: 9. The CDR3 is CASSFSHSGGSTGELFF. The CDR3 nucleotides are TGTGCCAGCAGCTTTTCCCATAGCGGGGGGAGTACCGGGGAGCTGTTTTTT.

This clone has just one count. The chain has TRBV6-1 and TRBJ2-3; TRBD1 is a possible D gene (5 bases). With 4 bases removed from V and 3 bases from J, the gap between germline ends came to 14 bases. Germline loops: CDR1 MNHNS, CDR2 SASEGT. The CDR3 consists of 15 residues. The CDR3 DNA is TGTGCCAGCAGTGCGACAGTAGCTTGGACAGATACGCAGTATTTT. Protein: CASSATVAWTDTQYF.

This sequence joins TRBV28 and TRBJ2-5, with 8 bases fitting TRBD1. There are 15 residues in the CDR3. V lost 8 bases, J lost 0 bases, and 8 bases stayed unmatched. Germline values: CDR1 MDHEN, CDR2 SYDVKM. The CDR3 here is CASHTRQGYQETQYF. The CDR3, as DNA: TGTGCCAGCCACACCCGACAGGGGTACCAAGAGACCCAGTACTTC. Based on the CDR3 plus reference TRBV28 and TRBJ2-5, the full variable domain is DVKVTQSSRYLVKRTGEKVFLECVQDMDHENMFWYRQDPGLGLRLIYFSYDVKMKEKGDIPEGYSVSREKKERFSLILESASTNQTSMYLCASHTRQGYQETQYFGPGTRLLVL.

The chain couples TRBV11-2 to TRBJ1-2; D gene ambiguous. CDR1 and CDR2 from the germline V gene are SGHAT and FQNNGV. V was shortened by 4 bases and J by 0 bases, with 12 bases between the two germline ends. The CDR3 consists of 15 residues. This CDR3 is CASSSTGSTNYGYTF. CDR3 DNA: TGTGCCAGCAGCTCTACGGGATCCACTAACTATGGCTACACCTTC.

This clone has just a few counts. The V gene is TRBV27, the J gene TRBJ1-1; TRBD1 aligns across 7 bases. Germline loops: CDR1 MNHEY, CDR2 SMNVEV (reference sequence). The V and J ends lost 5 bases and 3 bases, in that order; junction bases with no gene match: 6. The CDR3 sequence is 14 residues long. The CDR3 loop reads CASSIRGDDTEAFF. CDR3 in DNA: TGTGCCAGCAGTATCAGGGGGGATGACACTGAAGCTTTCTTT.

CDR3 residues: CASSLAGPMNTEAFF. The CDR3 nucleotides are TGCGCCAGCAGCTTGGCGGGACCGATGAACACTGAAGCTTTCTTT. The chain has TRBV5-1 and TRBJ1-1; TRBD1 is a possible D gene (5 bases). V was trimmed by 0 bases and J by 0 bases, leaving 9 bases between them. Germline lookup yields CDR1 SGHRS and CDR2 YFSETQ. The CDR3 consists of 15 residues.

The chain recombines TRBV6-6 with TRBJ2-5; 13 positions match TRBD2. Germline V gene data show CDR1 as MNHNY and CDR2 as SVGAGI (reference sequence). The CDR3 is made up of 16 amino acids. V lost 5 bases, J lost 3 bases, and 6 bases stayed unmatched. The CDR3 DNA sequence: TGTGCCAGCAGTGGGCTGACTAGCGGGGGGAAAGAGACCCAGTACTTC. Translated: CASSGLTSGGKETQYF.

V and J are TRBV9 and TRBJ2-7, with D perhaps matching TRBD1 (5 bases). This CDR3 is 16 amino acids long. Deletions cut 0 bases from V and 1 base from J, with 14 bases between. Germline CDR1 reads SGDLS; CDR2 reads YYNGEE. The CDR3 bases are TGTGCCAGCAGCGTAGAATCTTGGGGCACTTCCTACGAGCAGTACTTC. Amino acids: CASSVESWGTSYEQYF. Looking up the rest from reference TRBV9 and TRBJ2-7 gives the full variable domain: DSGVTQTPKHLITATGQRVTLRCSPRSGDLSVYWYQQSLDQGLQFLIQYYNGEERAKGNILERFSAQQFPDLHSELNLSSLELGDSALYFCASSVESWGTSYEQYFGPGTRLTVT.